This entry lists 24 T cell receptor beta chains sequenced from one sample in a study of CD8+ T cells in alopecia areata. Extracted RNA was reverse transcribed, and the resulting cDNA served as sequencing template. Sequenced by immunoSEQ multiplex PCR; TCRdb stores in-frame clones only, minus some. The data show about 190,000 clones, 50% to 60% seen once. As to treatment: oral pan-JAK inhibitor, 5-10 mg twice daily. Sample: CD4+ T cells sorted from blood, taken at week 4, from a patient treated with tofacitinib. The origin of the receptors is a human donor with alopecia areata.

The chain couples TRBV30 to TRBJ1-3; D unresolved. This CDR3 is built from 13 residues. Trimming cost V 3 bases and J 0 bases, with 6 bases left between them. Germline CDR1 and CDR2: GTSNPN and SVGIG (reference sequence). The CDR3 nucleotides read TGTGCCTGGAGACAGTACTCTGGAAACACCATATATTTT. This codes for CAWRQYSGNTIYF.

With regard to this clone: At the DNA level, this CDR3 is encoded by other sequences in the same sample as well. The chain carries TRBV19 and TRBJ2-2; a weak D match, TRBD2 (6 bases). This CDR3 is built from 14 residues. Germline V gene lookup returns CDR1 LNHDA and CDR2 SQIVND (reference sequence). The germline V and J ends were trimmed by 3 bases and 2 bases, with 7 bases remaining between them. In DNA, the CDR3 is TGTGCCAGTAGTATCGGGGGAAACACCGGGGAGCTGTTTTTT. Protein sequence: CASSIGGNTGELFF.

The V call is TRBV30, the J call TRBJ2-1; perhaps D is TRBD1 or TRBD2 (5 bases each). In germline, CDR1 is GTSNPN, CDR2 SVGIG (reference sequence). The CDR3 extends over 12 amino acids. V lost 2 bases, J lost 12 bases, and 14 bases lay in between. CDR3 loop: CAWSPGPPRQFF. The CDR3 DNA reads TGTGCCTGGAGTCCGGGACCCCCTCGGCAGTTCTTC.

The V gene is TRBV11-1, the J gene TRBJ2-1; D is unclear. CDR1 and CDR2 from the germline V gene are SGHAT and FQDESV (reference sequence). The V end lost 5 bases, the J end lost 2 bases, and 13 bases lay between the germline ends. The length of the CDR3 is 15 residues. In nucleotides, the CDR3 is TGTGCCAGCAGCCGGACGGCGGAAACCTACAATGAGCAGTTCTTC. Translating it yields CASSRTAETYNEQFF.

CDR3 DNA: TGTGCCAGCAGCTTAGCGCTGGGCTATGGCTACACCTTC. The encoded protein is CASSLALGYGYTF. This chain links TRBV7-9 with TRBJ1-2; the D is unclear. The CDR3 consists of 13 residues. Between the trimmed V and J ends, which lost 0 bases and 4 bases, there was a span of 6 bases. Looked up from germline, CDR1 is SEHNR and CDR2 is FQNEAQ (reference sequence).

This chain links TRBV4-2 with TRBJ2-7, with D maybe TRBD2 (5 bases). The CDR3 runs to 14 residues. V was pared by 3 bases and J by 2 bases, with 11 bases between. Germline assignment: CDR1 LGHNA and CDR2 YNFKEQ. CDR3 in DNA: TGTGCCAGCAGCCAGGACGGGATTCCCTACGAGCAGTACTTC. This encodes CASSQDGIPYEQYF.

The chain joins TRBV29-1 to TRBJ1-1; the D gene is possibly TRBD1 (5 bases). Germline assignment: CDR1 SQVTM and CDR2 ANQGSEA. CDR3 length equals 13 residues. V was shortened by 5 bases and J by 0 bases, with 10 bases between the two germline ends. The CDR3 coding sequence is TGCAGCGTTTCCAGACAGATGAACACTGAAGCTTTCTTT. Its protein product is CSVSRQMNTEAFF.

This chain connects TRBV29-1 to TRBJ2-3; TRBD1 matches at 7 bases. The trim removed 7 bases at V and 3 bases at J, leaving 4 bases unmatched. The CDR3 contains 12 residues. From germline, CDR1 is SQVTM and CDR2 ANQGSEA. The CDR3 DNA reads TGCAGCGGCCGGACAGGAACAGATACGCAGTATTTT. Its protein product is CSGRTGTDTQYF.

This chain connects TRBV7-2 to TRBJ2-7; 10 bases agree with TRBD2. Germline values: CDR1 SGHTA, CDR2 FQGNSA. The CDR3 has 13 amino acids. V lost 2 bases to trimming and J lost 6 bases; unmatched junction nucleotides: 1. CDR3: CASSLPSGSEQYF. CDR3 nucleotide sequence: TGTGCCAGCAGCTTACCTAGCGGGAGCGAGCAGTACTTC.

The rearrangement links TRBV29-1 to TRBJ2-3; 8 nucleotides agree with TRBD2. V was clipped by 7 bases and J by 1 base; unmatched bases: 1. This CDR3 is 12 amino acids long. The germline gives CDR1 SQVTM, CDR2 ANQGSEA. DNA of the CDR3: TGCAGCGGTAGCGGGGGCACAGATACGCAGTATTTT. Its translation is CSGSGGTDTQYF.

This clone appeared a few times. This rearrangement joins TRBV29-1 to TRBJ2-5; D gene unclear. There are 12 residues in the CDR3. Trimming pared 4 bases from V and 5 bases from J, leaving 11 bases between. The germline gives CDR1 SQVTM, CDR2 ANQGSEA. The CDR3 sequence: CSVAPQRETQYF. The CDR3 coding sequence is TGCAGCGTTGCACCCCAACGGGAGACCCAGTACTTC.

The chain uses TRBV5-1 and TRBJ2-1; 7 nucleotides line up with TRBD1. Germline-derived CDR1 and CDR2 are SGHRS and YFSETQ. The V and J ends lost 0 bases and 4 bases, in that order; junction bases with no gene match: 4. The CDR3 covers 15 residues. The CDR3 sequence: CASSLGTGRYNEQFF. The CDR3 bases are TGCGCCAGCAGCTTGGGGACAGGCCGATACAATGAGCAGTTCTTC.

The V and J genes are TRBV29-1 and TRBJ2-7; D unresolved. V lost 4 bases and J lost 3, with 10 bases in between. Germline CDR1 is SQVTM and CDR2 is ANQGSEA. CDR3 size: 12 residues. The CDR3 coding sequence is TGCAGCGTTGGTGTTCAGAACTACGAGCAGTACTTC. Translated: CSVGVQNYEQYF.

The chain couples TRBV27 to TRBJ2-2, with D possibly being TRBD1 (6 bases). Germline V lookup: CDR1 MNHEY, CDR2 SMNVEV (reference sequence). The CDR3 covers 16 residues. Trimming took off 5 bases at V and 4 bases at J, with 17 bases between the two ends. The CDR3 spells CASSLQTGSGTGELFF. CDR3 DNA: TGTGCCAGCAGTCTCCAGACAGGATCGGGCACCGGGGAGCTGTTTTTT.

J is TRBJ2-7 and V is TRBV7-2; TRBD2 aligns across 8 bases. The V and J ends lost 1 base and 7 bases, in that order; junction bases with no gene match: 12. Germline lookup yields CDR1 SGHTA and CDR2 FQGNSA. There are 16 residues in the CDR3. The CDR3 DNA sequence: TGTGCCAGCAGCTTAGGGGTAGTGATAGCGGGACTGGAGCAGTACTTC. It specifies CASSLGVVIAGLEQYF.

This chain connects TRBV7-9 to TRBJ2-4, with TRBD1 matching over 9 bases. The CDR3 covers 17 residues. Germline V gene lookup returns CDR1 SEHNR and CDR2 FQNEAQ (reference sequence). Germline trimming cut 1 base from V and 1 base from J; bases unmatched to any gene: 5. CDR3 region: CASSLGTGEAAKNIQYF. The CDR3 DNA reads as TGTGCCAGCAGCTTAGGGACAGGGGAGGCGGCCAAAAACATTCAGTACTTC. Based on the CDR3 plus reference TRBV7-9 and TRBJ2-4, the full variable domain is DTGVSQNPRHKITKRGQNVTFRCDPISEHNRLYWYRQTLGQGPEFLTYFQNEAQLEKSRLLSDRFSAERPKGSFSTLEIQRTEQGDSAMYLCASSLGTGEAAKNIQYFGAGTRLSVL.

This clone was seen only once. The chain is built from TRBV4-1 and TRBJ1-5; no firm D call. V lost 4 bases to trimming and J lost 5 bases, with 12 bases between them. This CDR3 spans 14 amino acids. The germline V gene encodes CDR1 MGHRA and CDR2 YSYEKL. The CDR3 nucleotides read TGCGCCAGCAGCCTAGACCAGAGGGATCAGCCCCAGCATTTT. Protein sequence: CASSLDQRDQPQHF.

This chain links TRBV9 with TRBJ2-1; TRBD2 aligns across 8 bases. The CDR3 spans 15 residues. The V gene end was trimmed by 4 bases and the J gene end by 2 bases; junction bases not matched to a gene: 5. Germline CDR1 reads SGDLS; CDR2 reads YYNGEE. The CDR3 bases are TGTGCCAGCAGCCAAACTAGCGGTACCTACAATGAGCAGTTCTTC. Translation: CASSQTSGTYNEQFF.

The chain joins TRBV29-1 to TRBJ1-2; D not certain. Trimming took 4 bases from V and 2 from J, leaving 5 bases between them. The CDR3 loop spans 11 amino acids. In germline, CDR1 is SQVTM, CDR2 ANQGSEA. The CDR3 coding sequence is TGCAGCGTTGCGGGGAACTATGGCTACACCTTC. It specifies CSVAGNYGYTF.

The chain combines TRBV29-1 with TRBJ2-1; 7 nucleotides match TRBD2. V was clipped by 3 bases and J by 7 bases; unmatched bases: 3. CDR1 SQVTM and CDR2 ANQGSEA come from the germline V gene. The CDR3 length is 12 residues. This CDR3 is CSVERELNEQFF. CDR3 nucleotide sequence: TGCAGCGTTGAGCGGGAGTTAAATGAGCAGTTCTTC.

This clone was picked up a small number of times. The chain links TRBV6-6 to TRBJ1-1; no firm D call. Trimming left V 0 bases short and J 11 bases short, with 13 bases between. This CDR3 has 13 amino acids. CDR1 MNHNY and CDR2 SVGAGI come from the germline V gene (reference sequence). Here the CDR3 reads CASSYSGTGLAFF. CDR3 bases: TGTGCCAGCAGTTACTCTGGAACTGGGCTCGCTTTCTTT.

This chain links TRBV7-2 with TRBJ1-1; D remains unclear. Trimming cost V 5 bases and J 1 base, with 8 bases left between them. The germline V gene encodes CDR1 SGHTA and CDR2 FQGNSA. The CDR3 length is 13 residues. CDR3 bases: TGTGCCAGCAGCCCCCACGGGAACACTGAAGCTTTCTTT. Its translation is CASSPHGNTEAFF.

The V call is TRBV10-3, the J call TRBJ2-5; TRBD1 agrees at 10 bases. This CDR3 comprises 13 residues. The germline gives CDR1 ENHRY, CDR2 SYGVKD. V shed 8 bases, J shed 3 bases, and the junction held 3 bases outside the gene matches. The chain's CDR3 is CAIGQGEEETQYF. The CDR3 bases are TGTGCCATCGGACAGGGGGAGGAAGAGACCCAGTACTTC.

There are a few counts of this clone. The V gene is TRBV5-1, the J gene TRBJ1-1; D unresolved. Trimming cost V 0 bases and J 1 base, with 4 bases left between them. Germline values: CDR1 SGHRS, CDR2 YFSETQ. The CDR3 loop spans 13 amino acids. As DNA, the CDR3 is TGCGCCAGCAGCTTGGACAGGAACACTGAAGCTTTCTTT. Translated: CASSLDRNTEAFF.